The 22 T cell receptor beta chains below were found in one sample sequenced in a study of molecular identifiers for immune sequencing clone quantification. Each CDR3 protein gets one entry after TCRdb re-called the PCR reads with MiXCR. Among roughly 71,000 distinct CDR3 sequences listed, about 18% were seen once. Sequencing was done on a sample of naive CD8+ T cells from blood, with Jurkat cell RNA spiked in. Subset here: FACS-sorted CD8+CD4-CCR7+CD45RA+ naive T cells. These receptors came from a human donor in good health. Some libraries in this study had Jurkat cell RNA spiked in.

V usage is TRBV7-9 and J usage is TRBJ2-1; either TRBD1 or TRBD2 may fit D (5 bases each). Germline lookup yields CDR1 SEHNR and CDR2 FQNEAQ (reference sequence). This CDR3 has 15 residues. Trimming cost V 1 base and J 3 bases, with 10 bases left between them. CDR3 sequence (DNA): TGTGCCAGCAGCTTAGGAGGGACCGGCTACAATGAGCAGTTCTTC. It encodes CASSLGGTGYNEQFF.

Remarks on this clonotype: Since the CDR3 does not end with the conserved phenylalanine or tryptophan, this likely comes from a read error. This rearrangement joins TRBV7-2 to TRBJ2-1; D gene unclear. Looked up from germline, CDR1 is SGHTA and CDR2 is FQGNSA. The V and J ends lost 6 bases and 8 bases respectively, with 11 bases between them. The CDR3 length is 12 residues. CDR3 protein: CASSISADEQFC. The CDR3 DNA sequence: TGTGCCAGCAGTATAAGCGCGGATGAGCAGTTCTGC.

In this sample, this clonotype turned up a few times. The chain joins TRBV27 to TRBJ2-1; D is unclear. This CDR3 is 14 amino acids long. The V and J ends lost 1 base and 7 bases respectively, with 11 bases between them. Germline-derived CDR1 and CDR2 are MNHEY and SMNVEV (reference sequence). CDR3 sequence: CASSLFLVPNEQFF. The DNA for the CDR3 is TGTGCCAGCAGTTTATTCTTAGTGCCTAATGAGCAGTTCTTC.

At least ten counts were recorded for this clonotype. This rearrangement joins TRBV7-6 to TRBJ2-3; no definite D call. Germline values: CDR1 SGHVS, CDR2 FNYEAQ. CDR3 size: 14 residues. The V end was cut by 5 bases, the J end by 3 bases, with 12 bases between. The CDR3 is CASSRISRTDTQYF. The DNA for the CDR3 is TGTGCCAGCAGCCGGATCTCGAGGACAGATACGCAGTATTTT.

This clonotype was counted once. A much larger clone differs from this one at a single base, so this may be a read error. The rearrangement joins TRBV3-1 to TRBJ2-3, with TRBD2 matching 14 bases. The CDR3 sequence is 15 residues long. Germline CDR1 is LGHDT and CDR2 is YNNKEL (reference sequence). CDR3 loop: CGSSPGLAGADTQYF. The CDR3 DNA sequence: TGTGGCAGCAGCCCGGGACTAGCGGGAGCAGATACGCAGTATTTT.

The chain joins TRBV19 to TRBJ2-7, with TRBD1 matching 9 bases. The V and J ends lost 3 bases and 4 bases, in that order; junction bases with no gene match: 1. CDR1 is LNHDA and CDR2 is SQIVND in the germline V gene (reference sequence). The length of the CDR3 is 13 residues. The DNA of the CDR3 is TGTGCCAGTAGTATGGGACAGGGATACGAGCAGTACTTC. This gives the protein CASSMGQGYEQYF. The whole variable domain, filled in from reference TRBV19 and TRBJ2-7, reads DGGITQSPKYLFRKEGQNVTLSCEQNLNHDAMYWYRQDPGQGLRLIYYSQIVNDFQKGDIAEGYSVSREKKESFPLTVTSAQKNPTAFYLCASSMGQGYEQYFGPGTRLTVT.

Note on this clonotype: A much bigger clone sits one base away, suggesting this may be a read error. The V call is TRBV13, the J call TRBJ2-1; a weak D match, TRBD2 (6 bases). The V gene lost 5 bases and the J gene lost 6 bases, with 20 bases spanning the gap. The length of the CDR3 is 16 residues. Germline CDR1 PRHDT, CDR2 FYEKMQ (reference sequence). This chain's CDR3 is CASSEAAGPGGNEQFF. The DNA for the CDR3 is TGTGCCAGCAGCGAGGCCGCGGGGCCCGGTGGCAATGAGCAGTTCTTC.

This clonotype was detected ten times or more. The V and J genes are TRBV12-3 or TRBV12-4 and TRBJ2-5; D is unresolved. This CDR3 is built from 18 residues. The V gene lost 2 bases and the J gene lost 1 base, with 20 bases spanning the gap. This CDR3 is CASSLPMWPAVAQETQYF. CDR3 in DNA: TGTGCCAGCAGTTTACCTATGTGGCCAGCAGTAGCCCAAGAGACCCAGTACTTC.

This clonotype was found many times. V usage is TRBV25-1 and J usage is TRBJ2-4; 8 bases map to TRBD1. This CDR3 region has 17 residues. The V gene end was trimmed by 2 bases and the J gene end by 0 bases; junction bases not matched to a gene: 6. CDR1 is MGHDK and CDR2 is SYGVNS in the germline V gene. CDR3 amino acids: CASSEQGAVLAKNIQYF. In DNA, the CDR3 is TGTGCCAGCAGTGAACAGGGGGCGGTTCTAGCCAAAAACATTCAGTACTTC.

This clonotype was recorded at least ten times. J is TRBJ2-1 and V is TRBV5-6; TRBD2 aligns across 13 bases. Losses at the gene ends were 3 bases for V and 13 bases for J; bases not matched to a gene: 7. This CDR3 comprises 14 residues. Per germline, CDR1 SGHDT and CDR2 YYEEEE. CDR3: CASSYGTSGILQFF. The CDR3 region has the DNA TGTGCCAGCAGCTACGGGACTAGCGGGATCCTCCAGTTCTTC. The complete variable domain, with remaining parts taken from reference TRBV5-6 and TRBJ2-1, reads DAGVTQSPTHLIKTRGQQVTLRCSPKSGHDTVSWYQQALGQGPQFIFQYYEEEERQRGNFPDRFSGHQFPNYSSELNVNALLLGDSALYLCASSYGTSGILQFFGPGTRLTVL.

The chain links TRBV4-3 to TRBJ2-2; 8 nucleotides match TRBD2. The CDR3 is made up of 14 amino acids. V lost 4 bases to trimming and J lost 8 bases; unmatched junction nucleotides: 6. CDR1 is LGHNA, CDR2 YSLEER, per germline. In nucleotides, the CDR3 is TGCGCCAGCAGCCCGACTAGCGTCCCTGGGGAGCTGTTTTTT. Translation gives CASSPTSVPGELFF.

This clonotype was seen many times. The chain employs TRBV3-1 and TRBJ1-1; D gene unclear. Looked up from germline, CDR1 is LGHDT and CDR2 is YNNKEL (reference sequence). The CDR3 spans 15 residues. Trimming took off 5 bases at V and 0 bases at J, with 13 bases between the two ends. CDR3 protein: CASSNYLELNTEAFF. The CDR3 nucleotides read TGTGCCAGCAGCAACTATTTGGAGTTGAACACTGAAGCTTTCTTT.

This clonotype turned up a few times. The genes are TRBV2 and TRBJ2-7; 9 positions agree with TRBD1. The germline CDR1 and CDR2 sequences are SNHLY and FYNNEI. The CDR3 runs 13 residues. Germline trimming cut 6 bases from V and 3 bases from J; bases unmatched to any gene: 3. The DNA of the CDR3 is TGTGCCAGCAGACAGGGGGCGTTCTACGAGCAGTACTTC. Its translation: CASRQGAFYEQYF.

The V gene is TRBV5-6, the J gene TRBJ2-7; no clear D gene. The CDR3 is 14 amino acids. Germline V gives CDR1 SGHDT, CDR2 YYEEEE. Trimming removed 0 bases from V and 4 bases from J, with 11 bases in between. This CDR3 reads CASSLALKDYEQYF. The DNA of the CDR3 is TGTGCCAGCAGCTTGGCCTTAAAAGATTACGAGCAGTACTTC.

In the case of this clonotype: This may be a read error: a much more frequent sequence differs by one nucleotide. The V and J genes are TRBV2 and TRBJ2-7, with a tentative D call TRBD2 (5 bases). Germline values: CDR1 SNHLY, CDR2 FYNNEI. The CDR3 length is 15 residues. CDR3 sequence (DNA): TGTGCCAGCGGTGAAGCTTCGGCTCCCCGGGGCGAGCAGTACTTC. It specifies CASGEASAPRGEQYF.

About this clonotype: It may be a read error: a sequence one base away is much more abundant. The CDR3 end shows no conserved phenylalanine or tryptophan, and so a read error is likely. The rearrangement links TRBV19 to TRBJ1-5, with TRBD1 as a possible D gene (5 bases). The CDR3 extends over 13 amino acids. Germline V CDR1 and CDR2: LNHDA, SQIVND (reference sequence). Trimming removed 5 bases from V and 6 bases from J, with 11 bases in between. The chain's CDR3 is CASSQIGGQPQHL. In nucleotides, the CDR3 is TGTGCCAGTAGTCAGATTGGGGGTCAGCCCCAGCATTTA.

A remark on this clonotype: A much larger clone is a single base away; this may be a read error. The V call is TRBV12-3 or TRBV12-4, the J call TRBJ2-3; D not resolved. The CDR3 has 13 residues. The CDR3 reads CAGSFVTGDTQYF. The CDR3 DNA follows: TGTGCCGGCAGTTTTGTGACTGGGGATACGCAGTATTTT.

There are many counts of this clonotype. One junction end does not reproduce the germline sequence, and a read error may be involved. The CDR3 sequence is CASSLARTGWLKTEAFF. In nucleotides, the CDR3 is TGTGCCAGCAGCTTAGCCAGGACAGGGTGGTTGAAAACTGAAGCTTTCTTT. The chain joins TRBV7-9 to TRBJ1-1; 8 bases are shared with TRBD1. This CDR3 region has 17 residues. Germline V CDR1 and CDR2: SEHNR, FQNEAQ (reference sequence). Based on the CDR3 plus reference TRBV7-9 and TRBJ1-1, the full variable domain is DTGVSQNPRHKITKRGQNVTFRCDPISEHNRLYWYRQTLGQGPEFLTYFQNEAQLEKSRLLSDRFSAERPKGSFSTLEIQRTEQGDSAMYLCASSLARTGWLKTEAFFGQGTRLTVV.

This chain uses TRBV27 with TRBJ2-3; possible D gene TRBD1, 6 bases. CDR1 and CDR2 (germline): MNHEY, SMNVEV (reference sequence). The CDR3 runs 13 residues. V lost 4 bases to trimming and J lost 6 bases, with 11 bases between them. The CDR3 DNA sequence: TGTGCCAGCAGTTCCCTCGGACAGGATACGCAGTATTTT. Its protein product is CASSSLGQDTQYF.

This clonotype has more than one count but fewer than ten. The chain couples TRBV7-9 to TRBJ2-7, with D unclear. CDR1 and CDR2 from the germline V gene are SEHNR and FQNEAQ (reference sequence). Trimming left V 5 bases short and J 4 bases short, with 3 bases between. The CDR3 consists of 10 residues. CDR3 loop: CASSRYEQYF. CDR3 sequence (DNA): TGTGCCAGCAGCCGATACGAGCAGTACTTC.

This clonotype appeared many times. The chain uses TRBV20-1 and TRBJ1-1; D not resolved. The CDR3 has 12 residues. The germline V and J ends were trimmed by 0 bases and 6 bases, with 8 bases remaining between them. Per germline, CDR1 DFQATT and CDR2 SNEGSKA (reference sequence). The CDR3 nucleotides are TGCAGTGCTAGAGATGTTCGGCCTGAAGCTTTCTTT. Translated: CSARDVRPEAFF.

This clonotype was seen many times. CDR3 sequence reads: CASSQSGQGLDNEQFF. CDR3 sequence (DNA): TGCGCCAGCAGCCAATCGGGACAGGGGTTAGATAATGAGCAGTTCTTC. The chain links TRBV4-3 to TRBJ2-1; TRBD1 agrees at 10 bases. Looked up from germline, CDR1 is LGHNA and CDR2 is YSLEER. This CDR3 comprises 16 residues. J gave up 7 bases and V 2 bases, and 8 bases lay outside the gene matches.